This TCR beta chain was sequenced during a study of blood T cell repertoires in COVID-19. Study information: Samples taken during acute and convalescent COVID-19 were collected in the United States, Italy and Spain. Sample material is recorded as cDNA or gDNA derived from T cells, B-cell-depleted T cells, or PBMCs.

Germline V gives CDR1 GTSNPN, CDR2 SVGIG (reference sequence). The CDR3 runs 11 residues. Trimming left V 5 bases short and J 3 bases short, with 7 bases between. Per the study methods: For nucleated cells, counts were estimated from reference gene primer amplification. Repertoires were generated with immunoSEQ multiplex PCR, while TCRdb's copy carries only in-frame clones and drops some. That table gives V, J and clone size, and the DNA gave D and trimming. The table lists around 50,000 clones, 84% of them singletons, with roughly 8.2% in the top ten. The receptor was isolated from a human donor in a cohort sampled during active COVID-19. The chain recombines TRBV30 with TRBJ1-1; D unclear. Sequencing input: peripheral blood. The CDR3 is CAWEEYTEAFF. For the CDR3, the DNA is TGTGCCTGGGAGGAGTACACTGAAGCTTTCTTT. The whole variable domain, filled in from reference TRBV30 and TRBJ1-1, reads SQTIHQWPATLVQPVGSPLSLECTVEGTSNPNLYWYRQAAGRGLQLLFYSVGIGQISSEVPQNLSASRPQDRQFILSSKKLLLSDSGFYLCAWEEYTEAFFGQGTRLTVV.